This T cell receptor beta chain originates from a study of control samples from healthy donors and cancer patients. V trimming: 0 bases; J trimming: 4 bases; junction bases outside the gene matches: 6. Germline loops: CDR1 GTSNPN, CDR2 SVGIG (reference sequence). The CDR3 is 17 amino acids. Produced via immunoSEQ multiplex PCR; TCRdb's table is partial and in-frame only. The data show roughly 130,000 clones, roughly 95% seen once. This receptor was taken from a man aged 25 to 40 in good health. The rearrangement links TRBV30 to TRBJ1-6; 10 bases match TRBD1. Sequencing was performed on blood. The CDR3 nucleotides are TGTGCCTGGAGTGTACATAGGACAGGGGGTTATAATTCACCCCTCCACTTT. It yields the protein CAWSVHRTGGYNSPLHF.